A single sample is the source of the 18 T cell receptor beta chains below, sequenced in a study of OX40 agonist ivuxolimab in advanced cancers. Sequencing used immunoSEQ multiplex PCR; TCRdb keeps in-frame clones, though not all of them. This table has over 40,000 clones, approximately 86% appearing once. This sample comprised CD4+ or CD8+ T cells sorted from blood, obtained in a trial of the OX40 agonist ivuxolimab. The receptors derive from an adult with an advanced solid tumor such as melanoma, head and neck, liver or kidney cancer.

V is TRBV5-1 and J is TRBJ2-5; TRBD2 matches at 7 bases. The CDR3 length is 15 residues. The J segment lost 4 bases and the V segment lost 0 bases, leaving 6 bases of the junction unmatched. Germline lookup yields CDR1 SGHRS and CDR2 YFSETQ. The CDR3 sequence: CASSLAGGRGETQYF. CDR3 coding DNA: TGCGCCAGCAGCTTGGCGGGGGGTAGAGGAGAGACCCAGTACTTC.

The rearrangement links TRBV29-1 to TRBJ2-1; D ambiguous. The CDR3 covers 11 residues. The V gene's germline CDR1 is SQVTM and CDR2 ANQGSEA. With 6 bases removed from V and 5 bases from J, the gap between germline ends came to 8 bases. This CDR3 is CSVQRHNEQFF. For the CDR3, the DNA is TGCAGCGTCCAGCGACACAATGAGCAGTTCTTC.

The CDR3 bases are TGTGCCAGCAGCGCCGCCCCTGGACAGGGCTATGGCTACACCTTC. This gives the protein CASSAAPGQGYGYTF. The chain joins TRBV7-2 to TRBJ1-2; 8 bases match TRBD1. The germline V gene encodes CDR1 SGHTA and CDR2 FQGNSA. The CDR3 has 15 residues. The J segment lost 4 bases and the V segment lost 5 bases, leaving 9 bases of the junction unmatched.

V is TRBV6-5 and J is TRBJ2-5; a weak D match, TRBD2 (5 bases). This CDR3 region has 12 residues. Trimming removed 5 bases at V and 14 bases at J, with 18 bases between. Germline loops: CDR1 MNHEY, CDR2 SVGAGI. CDR3 loop: CASSSTSGSIYF. In nucleotides, the CDR3 is TGTGCCAGCAGTAGCACCAGCGGCAGCATTTACTTC.

This clone was observed a few times. The genes are TRBV2 and TRBJ2-3; D possibly corresponds to TRBD2 (5 bases). With 5 bases removed from V and 4 bases from J, the gap between germline ends came to 10 bases. The CDR3 contains 13 residues. Germline CDR1 SNHLY, CDR2 FYNNEI. CDR3 in amino acids: CASSLAFSDTQYF. CDR3 sequence (DNA): TGTGCCAGCAGTCTAGCCTTTTCAGATACGCAGTATTTT.

This chain connects TRBV19 to TRBJ1-5; TRBD1 matches at 8 bases. The V segment lost 6 bases and the J segment 0 bases; nucleotides outside the gene matches: 7. This CDR3 spans 16 amino acids. Germline V gene sequence: CDR1 LNHDA, CDR2 SQIVND (reference sequence). For the CDR3, the DNA is TGTGCCAGTAGCCAACGGACAGGGAATAGCAATCAGCCCCAGCATTTT. It yields the protein CASSQRTGNSNQPQHF.

The chain uses TRBV10-3 and TRBJ1-2, with D hard to call. The CDR3 consists of 13 residues. Per the germline V gene, CDR1 is ENHRY and CDR2 is SYGVKD. Trimming left V 4 bases short and J 0 bases short, with 6 bases between. This CDR3 is CAISGTANYGYTF. The DNA for the CDR3 is TGTGCCATCAGTGGTACAGCTAACTATGGCTACACCTTC.

The V and J genes are TRBV18 and TRBJ2-1; D is unclear. Trimming removed 2 bases from V and 10 bases from J, with 9 bases in between. This CDR3 region has 12 residues. The V gene's germline CDR1 is KGHSH and CDR2 LQKENI. Here the CDR3 DNA reads TGTGCCAGCTCACCAGAGTCTCCCGAGCAGTTCTTC. As protein: CASSPESPEQFF.

DNA for the CDR3: TGTGCCATCAGTGAGTCGTTAGGGCGGGAGGAGCCCCAGCATTTT. It is translated as CAISESLGREEPQHF. V is TRBV10-3 and J is TRBJ1-5; unclear D gene. CDR1 is ENHRY, CDR2 SYGVKD, per germline. CDR3 length: 15 residues. V was clipped by 0 bases and J by 8 bases, with 14 bases between them.

The genes are TRBV2 and TRBJ1-1, with D unresolved. Trimming removed 3 bases from V and 0 bases from J, with 17 bases in between. The germline V gene encodes CDR1 SNHLY and CDR2 FYNNEI. CDR3 length: 17 amino acids. The CDR3 loop reads CASSDVRWRDVNTEAFF. CDR3 DNA sequence: TGTGCCAGCAGTGATGTCCGGTGGAGGGATGTGAACACTGAAGCTTTCTTT.

This chain links TRBV4-2 with TRBJ1-3; D perhaps matches TRBD1 (5 bases). CDR1 and CDR2 from the germline V gene are LGHNA and YNFKEQ. Trimming pared 0 bases from V and 4 bases from J, leaving 10 bases between. This CDR3 is 15 amino acids long. The CDR3 sequence is CASSQDSTVGNTIYF. The CDR3 coding sequence is TGTGCCAGCAGCCAAGATTCGACAGTCGGAAACACCATATATTTT.

This sequence joins TRBV5-4 and TRBJ2-1, with TRBD2 identical over 11 bases. CDR3 size: 14 residues. Germline loops: CDR1 SGHNT, CDR2 YYREEE (reference sequence). V was pared by 4 bases and J by 8 bases, with 5 bases of the junction left unmatched. The DNA for the CDR3 is TGTGCCAGCAGCCCTAGCGGGAGGAGCCATGAGCAGTTCTTC. It yields the protein CASSPSGRSHEQFF.

The genes are TRBV11-2 and TRBJ2-1, with TRBD2 identical over 10 bases. This CDR3 spans 16 amino acids. After removal of 2 bases from V and 4 bases from J, the junction contained 5 bases not matched to a gene. Per the germline V gene, CDR1 is SGHAT and CDR2 is FQNNGV. The CDR3 here is CASSLMGLAKYNEQFF. As DNA, the CDR3 is TGTGCCAGCAGCTTAATGGGACTAGCGAAATACAATGAGCAGTTCTTC.

This chain joins TRBV19 and TRBJ2-5; D remains ambiguous. V gave up 5 bases and J gave up 0 bases, with 7 bases separating them. CDR3 size: 13 residues. Germline lookup yields CDR1 LNHDA and CDR2 SQIVND (reference sequence). The CDR3 DNA follows: TGTGCCAGTAGTTTCAGTTACCAAGAGACCCAGTACTTC. Protein sequence: CASSFSYQETQYF.

The CDR3 DNA reads as TGTGCCAGCAGTCCTACAGGGATATTGGCTTTCTTT. Amino acids: CASSPTGILAFF. The chain recombines TRBV6-5 with TRBJ1-1, with D possibly TRBD1 on 6 matching bases. Per the germline V gene, CDR1 is MNHEY and CDR2 is SVGAGI. Trimming pared 5 bases from V and 11 bases from J, leaving 15 bases between. The length of the CDR3 is 12 residues.

This chain links TRBV4-2 with TRBJ2-5; D unclear. CDR1 and CDR2 from the germline V gene are LGHNA and YNFKEQ. The germline V and J ends were trimmed by 1 base and 1 base, with 7 bases remaining between them. This CDR3 region has 14 residues. The CDR3 loop reads CASSQAVGQETQYF. The CDR3 DNA follows: TGTGCCAGCAGCCAAGCCGTGGGCCAAGAGACCCAGTACTTC.

The rearrangement uses TRBV5-1 and TRBJ1-5; 10 nucleotides agree with TRBD1. This CDR3 is 17 amino acids long. Germline CDR1 and CDR2: SGHRS and YFSETQ. Losses at the gene ends were 2 bases for V and 0 bases for J; bases not matched to a gene: 5. The CDR3 DNA sequence: TGCGCCAGCAGCTTAGGGACAGGGGCGTATAGCAATCAGCCCCAGCATTTT. It is translated as CASSLGTGAYSNQPQHF.

The J gene is TRBJ2-3, the V gene TRBV7-2; 7 bases fit TRBD1. This CDR3 contains 14 residues. Germline V lookup: CDR1 SGHTA, CDR2 FQGNSA. With V trimmed by 8 bases and J by 4 bases, 9 bases remained unmatched. The DNA for the CDR3 is TGTGCCAGCTGGTTGGACACAGGGGCAGATACGCAGTATTTT. Translation: CASWLDTGADTQYF.